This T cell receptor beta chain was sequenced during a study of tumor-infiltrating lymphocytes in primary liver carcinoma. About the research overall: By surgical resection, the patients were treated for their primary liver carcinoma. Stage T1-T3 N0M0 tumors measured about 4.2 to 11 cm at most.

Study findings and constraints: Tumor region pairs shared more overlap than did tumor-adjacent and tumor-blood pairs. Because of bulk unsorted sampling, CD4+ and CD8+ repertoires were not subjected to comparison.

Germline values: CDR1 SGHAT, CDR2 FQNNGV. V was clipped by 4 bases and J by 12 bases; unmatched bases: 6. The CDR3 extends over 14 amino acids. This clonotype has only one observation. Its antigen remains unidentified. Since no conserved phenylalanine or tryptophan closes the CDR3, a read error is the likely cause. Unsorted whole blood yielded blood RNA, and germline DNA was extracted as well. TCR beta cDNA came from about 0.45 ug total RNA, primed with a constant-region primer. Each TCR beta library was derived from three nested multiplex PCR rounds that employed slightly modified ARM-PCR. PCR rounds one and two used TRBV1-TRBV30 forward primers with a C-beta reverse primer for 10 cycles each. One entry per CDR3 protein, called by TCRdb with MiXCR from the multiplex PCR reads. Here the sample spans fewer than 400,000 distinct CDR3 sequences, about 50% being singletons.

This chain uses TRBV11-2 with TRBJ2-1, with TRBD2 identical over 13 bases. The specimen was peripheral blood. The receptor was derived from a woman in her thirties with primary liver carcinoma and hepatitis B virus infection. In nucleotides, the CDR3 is TGTGCCAGCAGCTGGGGACTAGCGGGGTCTGGGCAGTTCCTG. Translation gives CASSWGLAGSGQFL.